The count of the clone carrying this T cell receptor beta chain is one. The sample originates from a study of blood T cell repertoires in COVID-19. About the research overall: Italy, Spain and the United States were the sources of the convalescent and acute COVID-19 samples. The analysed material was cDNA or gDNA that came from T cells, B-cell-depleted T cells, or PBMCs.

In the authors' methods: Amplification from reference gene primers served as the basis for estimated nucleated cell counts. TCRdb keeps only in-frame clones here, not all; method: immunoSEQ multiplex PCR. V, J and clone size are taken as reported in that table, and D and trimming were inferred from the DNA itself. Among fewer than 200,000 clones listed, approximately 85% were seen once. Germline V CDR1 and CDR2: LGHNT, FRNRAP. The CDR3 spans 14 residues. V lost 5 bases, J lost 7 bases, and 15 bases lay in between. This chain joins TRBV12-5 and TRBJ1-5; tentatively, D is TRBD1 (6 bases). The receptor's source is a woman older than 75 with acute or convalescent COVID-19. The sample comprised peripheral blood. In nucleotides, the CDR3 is TGTGCTAGTGGTCCTAATACAGGGTACCAGCCCCAGCATTTT. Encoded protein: CASGPNTGYQPQHF.